This record covers a single T cell receptor beta chain. The antigen remains unidentified. The second PCR ran roughly 6 to 11 cycles with a sample-barcoded 5' primer and J-beta primers. TCRdb itself ran the 5' RACE reads through MiXCR, one entry per CDR3 protein. The data show 1.8 million or so distinct CDR3 sequences, about 39% seen once. The sample originates from a study of blood T cells in healthy people across ages. Germline loops: CDR1 SGHTA, CDR2 FQGTGA. This CDR3 has 15 residues. Trimming removed 5 bases at V and 5 bases at J, with 18 bases between. Study-wide points: Calculation of diversity from one million T cells yielded estimates considered to be underestimates. Whereas aged donors had fewer naive CD4+ cells, long-lived donors had more of them and higher diversity. Getting older went along with TCR beta diversity per million T cells dropping roughly linearly.

The specimen was blood. This sequence joins TRBV7-3 and TRBJ2-5, with D maybe TRBD2 (5 bases). The sequence was collected from a human donor in good health. The CDR3 loop reads CASSLQTGGWETQYF. The CDR3 DNA reads TGTGCCAGCAGCCTCCAAACGGGCGGGTGGGAGACCCAGTACTTC.